What follows is one T cell receptor (beta chain) and its context. Its antigen is still unknown. No base quality information exists; no much larger clone differs at one position. The CDR3 spans 15 residues, from the cysteine through the phenylalanine. Only the CDR3 DNA is retained, 45 bases long and in frame from the first base. Trimming costs V 2 bases and J 3 bases, and their ends lie 10 bases apart. The data derive from a study of Graves' ophthalmopathy and Graves' hyperthyroidism listed by TCRdb under 2018. At the level of the whole study: Peripheral blood was collected at initial diagnosis, before any treatment. An independent validation cohort comprised 18 hyperthyroidism patients and 15 to 17 patients who later progressed from hyperthyroidism to ophthalmopathy. To tell Graves' ophthalmopathy apart from Graves' hyperthyroidism, and to predict which patients would progress to ophthalmopathy, the study relied on TCR beta repertoire signatures. In total, 135 blood samples were TCR-sequenced: fewer than 50 ophthalmopathy, roughly 77 hyperthyroidism and some 17 hyperthyroidism-to-ophthalmopathy patients. In more than five hyperthyroidism patients, the T-cell repertoires found in thyroid tissue were compared with those found in blood. Following sampling, methimazole starting at 30 mg daily was administered to hyperthyroidism patients, and high-dose intravenous methylprednisolone was administered to ophthalmopathy patients. To explore V-J signatures that distinguish ophthalmopathy from hyperthyroidism, a discovery set of about 99 patients was enrolled, made up of roughly 41 with ophthalmopathy and 55 to 65 with stable hyperthyroidism.

The ophthalmopathy patients had moderately to severely active disease, with a Clinical Activity Score of 3 or higher, a NOSPECS grade of 4 or higher, and a disease duration of less than 3 months. Patients with other autoimmune diseases, uncontrolled infections, pregnancy or lactation were excluded from the study. Diagnosis was based on clinical symptoms, serum thyroxine, TRAb, thyroid ultrasound and orbital computed tomography. PBMCs were isolated from more than 8 ml of fresh peripheral blood by Ficoll-Paque density gradient centrifugation. Total RNA was extracted with Trizol reagent and quality-checked on an Agilent 2100 Bioanalyzer. For repertoire sequencing, TCR beta CDR3 regions were amplified from RNA transcripts. The first round of RT-PCR was done with HTBI primers and the Qiagen OneStep RT-PCR kit, and was followed by a second round of multiplex PCR, then size selection and purification. The libraries underwent paired-end sequencing with 100 bp reads on an Illumina HiSeq2000. Per the authors' processing: SOAPnuke was used for read processing, and reads with adapters, uncalled bases, a mean Phred below 15, or no exact constant-primer or identifier match were discarded. COPE v1.2.5 was used to merge the high-quality paired reads. Unique nucleotide sequences were defined as clonotypes and aligned to IMGT TRB V, D and J references using MiTCR v1.1. Only V-J combinations with frequency above 0.0001 were analysed, covering about 99% of repertoires. For each V-J combination, a TCR clonal expansion and chaos score was defined as F50 clonal expansion divided by the chaos observed in the TCRdist matrix. Welch's t-statistics and random forest were used to narrow the features down to approximately twelve V-J combinations, which were then fed into a naive Bayes classifier. Thyroid-blood repertoire similarity was quantified with the Morisita-Horn index. TCRdb trimmed the raw reads at Q25, called clones with MiXCR and kept productive beta chains. Identical CDR3 proteins give one entry, which carries the most common genes and DNA. It is TCRdb's table, rather than the study itself, that gives the V and J calls and clone size. This sample is represented by hundreds of thousands of distinct CDR3 sequences; roughly 41% of them were singletons. Of the sample, more than 3% is held by the ten largest clones.

The paper as a whole reports these results and caveats: Sample size was not statistically predetermined, and group allocation was not concealed from the investigators. Ophthalmopathy was separated from stable hyperthyroidism by the 13-signature model with 85% to 90% sensitivity and about 83% specificity in cross-validation and with 80%/75% in the test set. In validation, the model predicted ophthalmopathy progression with about 71% sensitivity and about 77% specificity; roughly 12 predicted patients were CT-confirmed with GO in a median of around 6 months. Most of the expanded thyroid clonotypes with a frequency above 0.001 were also detected in blood, and it was suggested that the thyroid immune response may be reflected by blood repertoires.

Sequenced sample: peripheral blood. The TCR was taken from an adult man with Graves' ophthalmopathy. This sequence uses TRBV12-3 or TRBV12-4 and TRBJ2-2; the D segment could be TRBD1, given 6 matching bases. The DNA is TGTGCCAGCAGTTTAAATCAGGGGTACACCGGGGAGCTGTTTTTT. Its protein is CASSLNQGYTGELFF.